These T cell receptor beta chains were read from a single sample in a study of long-term antiretroviral therapy in people with HIV. Sequenced by immunoSEQ multiplex PCR; TCRdb stores in-frame clones only, minus some. In the table there are 30,000 to 40,000 clones, under 90% of which are singletons. The sequences come from unsorted PBMCs, collected 0.4 years before starting antiretroviral therapy. These receptors were obtained from a man aged 18 to 30 with HIV. CDR3s include the opening cysteine and the closing phenylalanine or tryptophan. Each record gives: V gene, J gene, CDR3 protein.

TRBV18	TRBJ1-6	CASSPKPRDLNSPLHF
TRBV5-4	TRBJ1-2	CASSLAQGGGYGYTF
TRBV10-1	TRBJ2-7	CASSEWRFSYEQYF
TRBV10-2	TRBJ2-3	CASRTGTSGRDTQYF
TRBV10-3	TRBJ1-1	CAISDPPNRGRTEAFF
TRBV9	TRBJ2-3	CASSETGGFNTQYF
TRBV14	TRBJ1-1	CASSQEVRLNTEAFF
TRBV4-1	TRBJ2-1	CASSQATSGEQFF
TRBV6-5	TRBJ1-1	CASSYFTGDTEAFF
TRBV4-3	TRBJ2-1	CASSQDWEGNEQFF
TRBV5-5	TRBJ1-4	CASSFTGTGGEKLFF
TRBV27	TRBJ2-7	CASSSGVVPLGEQYF
TRBV2	TRBJ2-7	CASSDPGQGSSYEQYF
TRBV28	TRBJ2-1	CASSLGLATNNEQFF
TRBV19	TRBJ2-1	CASSIPGNNEQFF
TRBV7-9	TRBJ2-1	CASVRDRLSSYNEQFF
TRBV28	TRBJ2-7	CASGRFRGMNEQYF
TRBV29-1	TRBJ2-7	CSVVYLDPSSVAGSEQYF
TRBV6-1	TRBJ1-4	CASSTRDGEKLFF
TRBV19	TRBJ2-1	CASSIGTEQFF
TRBV28	TRBJ1-1	CATKGGDTEAFF
TRBV5-1	TRBJ2-2	CASSLDTNTGELFF
TRBV7-8	TRBJ2-1	CASSWGPNEQFF
TRBV4-1	TRBJ2-5	CASSQVGGFQETQYF
TRBV19	TRBJ1-1	CASSTGQHSNTEAFF
TRBV7-9	TRBJ2-6	CASSLPGGVGANVLTF
TRBV5-6	TRBJ1-5	CASSLGPFQPQHF
TRBV5-1	TRBJ2-3	CASSAFMASTDTQYF
TRBV5-6	TRBJ2-3	CASSWGLAGVDTQYF
TRBV4-1	.	CASSQEGQGSSEQYF
TRBV19	TRBJ1-2	CASNGRTDNYGYTF
TRBV19	TRBJ1-1	CASSIGGIGGGLFGEAFF
TRBV7-9	TRBJ1-4	CASSPKGATNEKLFF
TRBV11-2	TRBJ2-1	CATRGGYNEQFF
TRBV5-4	TRBJ2-3	CASSLGLQGPDTQYF
TRBV5-5	TRBJ1-1	CASSFRDMDTEAFF
TRBV5-4	TRBJ2-7	CASSEDRAHEQYF
TRBV27	TRBJ2-7	CASSLRQFYEQYF
TRBV9	TRBJ2-7	CASSVDAIGVLEQYF
TRBV5-1	TRBJ2-3	CATSGLAGDSDTQYF
TRBV6-1	TRBJ2-1	CASSGTGLPIYNEQFF
TRBV9	TRBJ1-3	CASSVTGVRGNTIYF
TRBV29-1	TRBJ2-3	CSVEGQGYTDTQYF
TRBV6-1	TRBJ2-7	CASSEASTSYYEQYF
TRBV2	TRBJ2-5	CASSETSGPTQYF
TRBV5-6	TRBJ1-4	CASSLRQAGKNVFF
TRBV19	TRBJ2-1	CASSIVRASGSYYEQFF
TRBV28	TRBJ1-3	CASSWAGGAGDTIYF
TRBV10-3	TRBJ1-5	CAISVVEGSREPQHF
TRBV9	TRBJ2-2	CASRGGVANTGELFF